This T cell receptor beta chain was identified in a study of blood T cell repertoires in COVID-19. About the research overall: Sites in the United States, Italy and Spain provided acute and convalescent COVID-19 samples.

Only in-frame clones appear in the TCRdb table, and some are missing; sequencing was by immunoSEQ multiplex PCR. In the table there are about 210,000 clones, approximately 80% of which are singletons. In germline, CDR1 is KGHSH, CDR2 LQKENI. There are 13 residues in the CDR3. V lost 2 bases to trimming and J lost 7 bases, with 11 bases between them. The sequence derives from a man aged 35-49 years who had recovered from COVID-19. Material for sequencing was PBMCs or T cells enriched from blood (not recorded which). V and J are TRBV18 and TRBJ1-2; D call uncertain. CDR3 sequence reads: CASSPEEDFGYTF. Written as DNA, the CDR3 is TGTGCCAGCTCACCAGAAGAGGATTTTGGCTACACCTTC. The full variable domain, its missing parts supplied by reference TRBV18 and TRBJ1-2, is NAGVMQNPRHLVRRRGQEARLRCSPMKGHSHVYWYRQLPEEGLKFMVYLQKENIIDESGMPKERFSAEFPKEGPSILRIQQVVRGDSAAYFCASSPEEDFGYTFGSGTRLTVV.